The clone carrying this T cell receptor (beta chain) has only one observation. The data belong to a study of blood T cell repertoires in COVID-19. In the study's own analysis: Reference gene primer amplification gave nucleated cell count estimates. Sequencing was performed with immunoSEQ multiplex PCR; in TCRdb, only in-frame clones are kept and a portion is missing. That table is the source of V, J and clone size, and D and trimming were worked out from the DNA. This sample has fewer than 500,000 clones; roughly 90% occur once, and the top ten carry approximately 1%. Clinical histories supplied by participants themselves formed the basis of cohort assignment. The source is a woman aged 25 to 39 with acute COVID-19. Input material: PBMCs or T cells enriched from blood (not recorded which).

The chain's CDR3 is CASIQGAAPEPQHF. For the CDR3, the DNA is TGTGCCAGCATCCAGGGGGCGGCCCCGGAGCCCCAGCATTTT. The chain links TRBV5-8 to TRBJ1-5, with 8 bases aligning to TRBD1. CDR1 and CDR2 (germline): SGHTS, YDEGEE. CDR3 length: 14 amino acids. The ends lost 6 bases at V and 8 bases at J; junction bases unmatched: 10.